This T cell receptor (beta chain) was obtained from a study of blood T cell repertoires in COVID-19. For the study at large: The cDNA or gDNA used as material had been derived from T cells, B-cell-depleted T cells, or PBMCs.

Produced via immunoSEQ multiplex PCR; TCRdb's table is partial and in-frame only. The table records some 130,000 clones, around three quarters of them present only once. In this sample, this clone turned up many times. The CDR3 is made up of 16 amino acids. V gave up 1 base and J gave up 7 bases; unmatched junction bases: 7. Looked up from germline, CDR1 is LGHDT and CDR2 is YNNKEL (reference sequence). The chain employs TRBV3-1 (or the pseudogene TRBV3-2) and TRBJ2-7, with TRBD2 matching over 13 bases. Sequencing was carried out using peripheral blood. This clonotype originated in a man aged 55 to 69 with acute or convalescent COVID-19. CDR3 in DNA: TGTGCCAGCAGCCAAGCGCGACTAGCGGGAGGTCTTGAGCAGTACTTC. Translated, it gives CASSQARLAGGLEQYF.